Shown below are 22 T cell receptor beta chains from a single sample sequenced in a study of blood T cells in healthy people across ages. The use of a sample-barcoded 5' primer and a J-beta primer mix characterized a second PCR of about 7 to 12 cycles. MiXCR was run by TCRdb on the 5' RACE reads, yielding one entry per CDR3 protein. The sample has roughly 800,000 distinct CDR3 sequences; around 25% are singletons. These sequences were also reported in another study, on T cells of mothers and their children.

The sequenced sample consisted of blood. Source of these receptors: a boy aged 5-17 years in good health.

V is TRBV18 and J is TRBJ2-5, with a weak D call TRBD2 (5 bases). CDR3 length equals 15 residues. Germline values: CDR1 KGHSH, CDR2 LQKENI. Trimming cost V 6 bases and J 4 bases, with 18 bases left between them. The CDR3 sequence: CASSPGAGRSETQYF. The DNA of the CDR3 is TGTGCCAGCTCCCCCGGCGCGGGCAGGTCAGAGACCCAGTACTTC.

CDR3 amino acids: CASSVGTPGNTIYF. CDR3 bases: TGTGCCAGCAGCGTGGGGACGCCAGGAAACACCATATATTTT. The V call is TRBV2, the J call TRBJ1-3; weak D call: TRBD1 (5 bases). Germline CDR1 is SNHLY and CDR2 is FYNNEI. This CDR3 spans 14 amino acids. V dropped 6 bases and J dropped 4 bases, with 13 bases sitting between them.

The chain's CDR3 is CASSSYTGVDSPLHF. The CDR3, as DNA: TGTGCCAGCAGCTCCTACACAGGGGTCGATTCACCCCTCCACTTT. This chain joins TRBV7-9 and TRBJ1-6; 7 positions match TRBD1. In germline, CDR1 is SEHNR, CDR2 FQNEAQ (reference sequence). The CDR3 contains 15 residues. Germline trimming cut 4 bases from V and 8 bases from J; bases unmatched to any gene: 8.

The chain uses TRBV5-5 and TRBJ1-1; D not certain. The V and J ends lost 0 bases and 3 bases respectively, with 12 bases between them. Germline CDR1 and CDR2: SGHKS and YYEKEE (reference sequence). The CDR3 length is 15 residues. The CDR3 DNA reads as TGTGCCAGCAGCTTGGCCGCTGGGAGGGACACTGAAGCTTTCTTT. Protein: CASSLAAGRDTEAFF. The full variable domain, in which reference TRBV5-5 and TRBJ1-1 provide the parts outside the CDR3, is DAGVTQSPTHLIKTRGQQVTLRCSPISGHKSVSWYQQVLGQGPQFIFQYYEKEERGRGNFPDRFSARQFPNYSSELNVNALLLGDSALYLCASSLAAGRDTEAFFGQGTRLTVV.

The chain carries TRBV24-1 and TRBJ2-1; D perhaps matches TRBD2 (7 bases). There are 16 residues in the CDR3. CDR1 is KGHDR, CDR2 SFDVKD, per germline. V lost 0 bases and J lost 2, with 10 bases in between. The CDR3 DNA follows: TGTGCCACCAGTGATTTGGGGGAGGGGGCCTACAATGAGCAGTTCTTC. This gives the protein CATSDLGEGAYNEQFF.

The rearrangement uses TRBV6-2 or TRBV6-3 and TRBJ2-1; 7 bases line up with TRBD2. Per germline, CDR1 MNHEY and CDR2 SVGEGT. CDR3 size: 16 residues. J lost 4 bases, V lost 6 bases, and 12 bases had no gene match. CDR3 DNA sequence: TGTGCCAGCAGCCAATCCCTAGCGGCTGTATACAATGAGCAGTTCTTC. Protein sequence: CASSQSLAAVYNEQFF.

The table lists this clonotype with a few counts. The rearrangement joins TRBV28 to TRBJ1-3; a weak D match, TRBD1 (5 bases). Trimming removed 3 bases at V and 4 bases at J, with 10 bases between. CDR1 is MDHEN, CDR2 SYDVKM, per germline. CDR3 size: 14 residues. Written as DNA, the CDR3 is TGTGCCAGCAGTTTTCGGGGCCGCGGAAACACCATATATTTT. This gives the protein CASSFRGRGNTIYF.

The CDR3 DNA sequence: TGCAGCGCCCGACAGGGATGGAATGAGCAGTTCTTC. It encodes CSARQGWNEQFF. The chain is built from TRBV29-1 and TRBJ2-5, with 7 bases that match TRBD1. Judging by the DNA end, TRBJ2-1 fits better; the J call may be wrong. CDR1 is SQVTM, CDR2 ANQGSEA, per germline. This CDR3 spans 12 amino acids.

The rearrangement joins TRBV29-1 to TRBJ2-5, with a tentative D call TRBD2 (6 bases). Trimming took off 7 bases at V and 5 bases at J, with 14 bases between the two ends. This CDR3 region has 12 residues. Looked up from germline, CDR1 is SQVTM and CDR2 is ANQGSEA. CDR3 protein: CSAGVGGETQYF. In DNA, the CDR3 is TGCAGCGCTGGGGTTGGGGGGGAGACCCAGTACTTC.

This chain connects TRBV12-3 or TRBV12-4 to TRBJ1-3; possibly TRBD1 for D (5 bases). Trimming pared 5 bases from V and 1 base from J, leaving 15 bases between. The CDR3 runs 16 residues. The CDR3 region is CASSLDEGPSGNTIYF. CDR3 in DNA: TGTGCCAGCAGTCTAGATGAGGGGCCGTCTGGAAACACCATATATTTT.

V usage is TRBV6-2 or TRBV6-3 and J usage is TRBJ2-4, with 7 nucleotides matching TRBD1. Looked up from germline, CDR1 is MNHEY and CDR2 is SVGEGT. This CDR3 is built from 15 residues. Trimming removed 6 bases from V and 9 bases from J; junction bases left unmatched: 14. CDR3 DNA sequence: TGTGCCAGCAGCCCCCTGGAGAGGGGGCCAAGCATTCAGTACTTC. Protein product: CASSPLERGPSIQYF.

The J gene is TRBJ2-1, the V gene TRBV20-1, with 7 bases lining up with TRBD2. Germline V gives CDR1 DFQATT, CDR2 SNEGSKA (reference sequence). After removal of 5 bases from V and 2 bases from J, the junction contained 12 bases not matched to a gene. The CDR3 length is 16 residues. The CDR3 DNA reads TGCAGTGCTGTCAGGTGGGCGGGAGAGACCTACAATGAGCAGTTCTTC. Amino acid sequence: CSAVRWAGETYNEQFF.

This clonotype came up a few times. The chain recombines TRBV4-3 with TRBJ2-3, with D uncertain. Trimming removed 0 bases from V and 4 bases from J, with 5 bases in between. Looked up from germline, CDR1 is LGHNA and CDR2 is YSLEER. The CDR3 is made up of 13 amino acids. The CDR3 sequence: CASSQDHADTQYF. CDR3 coding DNA: TGCGCCAGCAGCCAAGATCATGCAGATACGCAGTATTTT.

In this sample, this clonotype turned up once. The CDR3 spells CSVGPGREKLFF. CDR3 in DNA: TGCAGCGTTGGTCCCGGACGGGAAAAACTGTTTTTT. This chain connects TRBV29-1 to TRBJ1-4, with D unresolved. Trimming shortened V by 4 bases and J by 8 bases, and 11 bases separated the two germline ends. Germline V gene lookup returns CDR1 SQVTM and CDR2 ANQGSEA. The CDR3 totals 12 residues.

Worth noting for this clonotype: The junction shows a germline mismatch at one end, possibly a read error. This chain uses TRBV3-1 with TRBJ2-5; the match to TRBD2 covers 7 bases. Germline V gene lookup returns CDR1 LGHDT and CDR2 YNNKEL (reference sequence). The CDR3 extends over 14 amino acids. The CDR3 DNA follows: TGTGCCAGCAGCCTAATGACTAGCCAAGAGACCCAATACTTC. This gives the protein CASSLMTSQETQYF.

The CDR3 DNA sequence: TGTGCCACCAGTGGGGGTACTAGCGGGAGCACCTACGAGCAGTACTTC. It specifies CATSGGTSGSTYEQYF. The chain carries TRBV24-1 and TRBJ2-5; 11 nucleotides align to TRBD2. Gene TRBJ2-7 matches the end of the DNA better, so the J call may be wrong. The CDR3 is 16 residues long. CDR1 is KGHDR and CDR2 is SFDVKD in the germline V gene.

The chain has TRBV15 and TRBJ2-7; 7 bases agree with TRBD1. The CDR3 consists of 15 residues. The germline V gene encodes CDR1 LNHNV and CDR2 YYDKDF (reference sequence). Trimming cost V 0 bases and J 6 bases; bases outside gene matches: 8. CDR3 in amino acids: CATSRDGQGVGEQYF. The CDR3 nucleotides are TGTGCCACCAGCAGAGATGGGCAGGGGGTCGGCGAGCAGTACTTC.

In this sample, this clonotype turned up many times. The chain combines TRBV29-1 with TRBJ2-5; D gene unclear. V gave up 3 bases and J gave up 4 bases, with 3 bases separating them. The CDR3 extends over 10 amino acids. In germline, CDR1 is SQVTM, CDR2 ANQGSEA. CDR3 DNA sequence: TGCAGCGTTGATCGAGAGACCCAGTACTTC. Its translation: CSVDRETQYF.

The chain has TRBV5-1 and TRBJ1-4; 8 bases match TRBD1. CDR3 size: 15 residues. V was pared by 8 bases and J by 7 bases, with 13 bases of the junction left unmatched. Per germline, CDR1 SGHRS and CDR2 YFSETQ. CDR3 nucleotide sequence: TGCGCCAGTGCGACAGGGGAAGGGCGTAGTGAAAAACTGTTTTTT. Translating it yields CASATGEGRSEKLFF. The whole variable domain, remainder taken from reference TRBV5-1 and TRBJ1-4, is KAGVTQTPRYLIKTRGQQVTLSCSPISGHRSVSWYQQTPGQGLQFLFEYFSETQRNKGNFPGRFSGRQFSNSRSEMNVSTLELGDSALYLCASATGEGRSEKLFFGSGTQLSVL.

The chain has TRBV5-1 and TRBJ2-1; D not certain. The V and J ends lost 4 bases and 4 bases respectively, with 6 bases between them. This CDR3 comprises 12 residues. CDR1 is SGHRS, CDR2 YFSETQ, per germline. Here the CDR3 reads CASSKEYNEQFF. Written as DNA, the CDR3 is TGCGCCAGCAGCAAAGAGTACAATGAGCAGTTCTTC.

This clonotype has just a few counts. The chain has TRBV4-1 and TRBJ2-6; D is uncertain. Trimming removed 3 bases from V and 4 bases from J, with 13 bases in between. Germline V lookup: CDR1 MGHRA, CDR2 YSYEKL. This CDR3 is built from 16 residues. The CDR3 DNA follows: TGCGCCAGCAGCCAGAGAATCCTTCTAGGGGCCAACGTCCTGACTTTC. This codes for CASSQRILLGANVLTF.

The gene calls are TRBV29-1 and TRBJ2-7; 11 bases are a match to TRBD1. The CDR3 has 16 residues. Germline assignment: CDR1 SQVTM and CDR2 ANQGSEA. The ends lost 4 bases at V and 5 bases at J; junction bases unmatched: 13. The CDR3 nucleotides read TGCAGCGTTGGTTGGACAGGGGGCATCGTTGGCGACGAGCAGTACTTC. Amino acids: CSVGWTGGIVGDEQYF.